These 26 T cell receptor beta chains came from one sample sequenced in a study of blood T cells in healthy people across ages. Next came a second PCR, run for about 6 to 11 cycles, which used a sample-barcoded 5' primer along with a J-beta primer mix. TCRdb re-derived calls from the 5' RACE reads in MiXCR, one entry per CDR3 protein. The sample lists about 1.6 million distinct CDR3 sequences, about 31% seen once, with roughly 10% in the top ten. Material for sequencing was blood. These receptors came from a woman younger than 45 in good health.

In this sample, this clonotype turned up a few times. This chain links TRBV5-6 with TRBJ1-2; tentative D call: TRBD1 (6 bases). This CDR3 is built from 17 residues. The V gene lost 2 bases and the J gene lost 4 bases, with 21 bases spanning the gap. CDR1 and CDR2 from the germline V gene are SGHDT and YYEEEE. The CDR3 DNA reads TGTGCCAGCAGCTTTGGGAGTGGGACACAACTCGTCTATGGCTACACCTTC. It yields the protein CASSFGSGTQLVYGYTF. Filled out from reference TRBV5-6 and TRBJ1-2, the complete variable domain reads DAGVTQSPTHLIKTRGQQVTLRCSPKSGHDTVSWYQQALGQGPQFIFQYYEEEERQRGNFPDRFSGHQFPNYSSELNVNALLLGDSALYLCASSFGSGTQLVYGYTFGSGTRLTVV.

The rearrangement joins TRBV29-1 to TRBJ2-7; TRBD1 matches at 11 bases. The CDR3 has 14 amino acids. With V trimmed by 6 bases and J by 7 bases, 11 bases remained unmatched. CDR1 SQVTM and CDR2 ANQGSEA come from the germline V gene. CDR3 DNA: TGCAGCGTCCCCCGGGACAGGGGGAGGGATGAGCAGTACTTC. Translation: CSVPRDRGRDEQYF.

The rearrangement links TRBV7-2 to TRBJ2-7; 9 bases map to TRBD1. The ends lost 4 bases at V and 5 bases at J; junction bases unmatched: 9. The length of the CDR3 is 15 residues. In germline, CDR1 is SGHTA, CDR2 FQGNSA. The CDR3 reads CASSCRDRVFDEQYF. The CDR3 DNA reads as TGTGCCAGCAGCTGCCGGGACAGGGTTTTCGACGAGCAGTACTTC.

Only a few counts were recorded for this clonotype. The chain recombines TRBV7-8 with TRBJ2-7; D is possibly TRBD2 (5 bases). Germline values: CDR1 SGHVS, CDR2 FQNEAQ. CDR3 length: 14 amino acids. Trimming removed 6 bases from V and 3 bases from J, with 15 bases in between. The CDR3 DNA reads TGTGCCAGCAGTCGAGGTGTTGAGGGCTACGAGCAGTACTTC. Protein product: CASSRGVEGYEQYF.

The chain combines TRBV27 with TRBJ1-1; possible D gene TRBD1, 5 bases. V dropped 10 bases and J dropped 5 bases, with 17 bases sitting between them. The CDR3 has 13 amino acids. Germline-derived CDR1 and CDR2 are MNHEY and SMNVEV (reference sequence). The CDR3 protein is CAIRGTGETEAFF. DNA of the CDR3: TGTGCCATCCGAGGGACGGGAGAGACTGAAGCTTTCTTT.

This clonotype was seen a handful of times. The V call is TRBV9, the J call TRBJ1-2; D may be TRBD1 (6 bases). Trimming removed 4 bases at V and 2 bases at J, with 15 bases between. The CDR3 extends over 15 amino acids. CDR1 is SGDLS and CDR2 is YYNGEE in the germline V gene. Written as DNA, the CDR3 is TGTGCCAGCAGCCCTTACGGGACACCAAACTATGGCTACACCTTC. Translation gives CASSPYGTPNYGYTF.

For this clonotype: One end of the junction varies from germline; a read error may be responsible. The chain couples TRBV5-1 to TRBJ2-5; D is uncertain. Germline-derived CDR1 and CDR2 are SGHRS and YFSETQ. This CDR3 is built from 11 residues. The CDR3 reads CTSSFGETQYF. The CDR3 bases are TGCACCAGCAGCTTCGGGGAGACCCAGTACTTC.

The V gene is TRBV7-8, the J gene TRBJ2-2; D might be TRBD1 or TRBD2, each matching 5 bases. This CDR3 spans 18 amino acids. Trimming cost V 1 base and J 4 bases, with 19 bases left between them. Germline-derived CDR1 and CDR2 are SGHVS and FQNEAQ. The CDR3 region has the DNA TGTGCCAGCAGCTTAGTCGGAAGAGGTCCTGGGGGCACCGGGGAGCTGTTTTTT. As protein: CASSLVGRGPGGTGELFF. Combining the CDR3 with reference TRBV7-8 and TRBJ2-2 gives the whole variable domain GAGVSQSPRYKVAKRGQDVALRCDPISGHVSLFWYQQALGQGPEFLTYFQNEAQLDKSGLPSDRFFAERPEGSVSTLKIQRTQQEDSAVYLCASSLVGRGPGGTGELFFGEGSRLTVL.

The genes are TRBV15 and TRBJ2-6; D unclear. Trimming stripped 5 bases from V and 1 base from J, with 9 bases between. The CDR3 runs 15 residues. Germline lookup yields CDR1 LNHNV and CDR2 YYDKDF (reference sequence). Here the CDR3 reads CATSLRGSGANVLTF. DNA of the CDR3: TGTGCCACCAGCCTCCGAGGTTCTGGGGCCAACGTCCTGACTTTC.

The chain employs TRBV5-5 and TRBJ2-1; TRBD1 matches 8 bases. V dropped 0 bases and J dropped 4; count of bases not matched to a gene: 3. CDR1 is SGHKS, CDR2 YYEKEE, per germline (reference sequence). There are 15 residues in the CDR3. CDR3 sequence (DNA): TGTGCCAGCAGCTTGGAGGGACAGGAGTACAATGAGCAGTTCTTC. Residues: CASSLEGQEYNEQFF.

In regard to this clonotype: The junction departs from the called germline gene at one end, perhaps through a read error. The V gene is TRBV7-9, the J gene TRBJ1-4; perhaps TRBD1 as D (5 bases). Germline V gives CDR1 SEHNR, CDR2 FQNEAQ (reference sequence). This CDR3 has 15 residues. This chain's CDR3 is CASRLEGSTNEKLFF. For the CDR3, the DNA is TGTGCCAGCAGACTGGAGGGGTCAACCAATGAAAAACTGTTTTTT.

The chain couples TRBV24-1 to TRBJ2-3, with D perhaps TRBD2 (6 bases). The germline V gene has CDR1 KGHDR and CDR2 SFDVKD. The ends were cut back, 5 bases at V and 3 bases at J, with 14 bases in the middle. The CDR3 runs 15 residues. CDR3 region: CATSAGRGGTDTQYF. The CDR3 region has the DNA TGTGCCACCAGTGCTGGTCGTGGGGGGACAGATACGCAGTATTTT.

This chain links TRBV5-1 with TRBJ1-4; tentatively, D is TRBD1 (5 bases). V lost 3 bases, J lost 7 bases, and 13 bases lay in between. This CDR3 region has 14 residues. Germline CDR1 is SGHRS and CDR2 is YFSETQ. CDR3 loop: CASSSGNNGEKLFF. CDR3 sequence (DNA): TGCGCCAGCAGCTCAGGGAATAACGGTGAAAAACTGTTTTTT. Drawing the rest from reference TRBV5-1 and TRBJ1-4, the complete variable domain is KAGVTQTPRYLIKTRGQQVTLSCSPISGHRSVSWYQQTPGQGLQFLFEYFSETQRNKGNFPGRFSGRQFSNSRSEMNVSTLELGDSALYLCASSSGNNGEKLFFGSGTQLSVL.

This clonotype was seen a handful of times. The chain couples TRBV7-2 to TRBJ2-7; 10 bases align to TRBD2. Germline lookup yields CDR1 SGHTA and CDR2 FQGNSA. V dropped 1 base and J dropped 0; count of bases not matched to a gene: 12. There are 19 residues in the CDR3. The CDR3 coding sequence is TGTGCCAGCAGCTTAGTAGGTTCCCTAGCGGGGGCCTCCTCCTACGAGCAGTACTTC. The encoded protein is CASSLVGSLAGASSYEQYF. Filled out from reference TRBV7-2 and TRBJ2-7, the complete variable domain reads GAGVSQSPSNKVTEKGKDVELRCDPISGHTALYWYRQSLGQGLEFLIYFQGNSAPDKSGLPSDRFSAERTGGSVSTLTIQRTQQEDSAVYLCASSLVGSLAGASSYEQYFGPGTRLTVT.

A few counts support this clonotype. The chain employs TRBV5-4 and TRBJ2-3; 10 bases match TRBD1. The V gene end was trimmed by 5 bases and the J gene end by 5 bases; junction bases not matched to a gene: 8. CDR3 length equals 15 residues. The germline gives CDR1 SGHNT, CDR2 YYREEE (reference sequence). The CDR3 DNA sequence: TGTGCCAGCAGTTACCCGGGACAGGGGCGAGATACGCAGTATTTT. Its translation: CASSYPGQGRDTQYF.

This clonotype was detected only a few times. The chain employs TRBV11-2 and TRBJ2-3, with unresolved D. CDR1 SGHAT and CDR2 FQNNGV come from the germline V gene. The length of the CDR3 is 16 residues. Trimming left V 1 base short and J 5 bases short, with 16 bases between. The CDR3 DNA is TGTGCCAGCAGCTTAGTACGAACTACCCGCGGAGATACGCAGTATTTT. This sequence encodes CASSLVRTTRGDTQYF.

Here the CDR3 reads CASSLAAGVRADVQYF. The CDR3 bases are TGTGCCAGCAGTTTAGCCGCGGGAGTGAGAGCAGATGTGCAGTATTTT. The rearrangement joins TRBV12-3 or TRBV12-4 to TRBJ2-3, with 7 positions matching TRBD2. The CDR3 is 16 residues long. After removal of 0 bases from V and 11 bases from J, the junction contained 14 bases not matched to a gene.

A few counts support this clonotype. The chain recombines TRBV2 with TRBJ2-1, with 8 bases identical to TRBD1. Germline V gene sequence: CDR1 SNHLY, CDR2 FYNNEI. This CDR3 region has 15 residues. The trim removed 4 bases at V and 7 bases at J, leaving 9 bases unmatched. The CDR3 bases are TGTGCCAGCAGTGCTCCCCCGGACAGGGTAAATGAGCAGTTCTTC. Translation: CASSAPPDRVNEQFF.

This chain links TRBV3-1 with TRBJ2-3; D possibly matches TRBD1 or TRBD2 (5 bases each). The CDR3 loop spans 15 amino acids. Germline V lookup: CDR1 LGHDT, CDR2 YNNKEL (reference sequence). Trimming removed 5 bases at V and 4 bases at J, with 16 bases between. CDR3: CASSGGFSRPDTQYF. Here the CDR3 DNA reads TGTGCCAGCAGCGGGGGTTTCAGTCGTCCAGATACGCAGTATTTT.

This clonotype was counted ten times or more. The gene calls are TRBV27 and TRBJ2-5, with D perhaps being TRBD1 or TRBD2 (5 bases each). Germline V gives CDR1 MNHEY, CDR2 SMNVEV (reference sequence). The CDR3 totals 14 residues. V dropped 5 bases and J dropped 2 bases, with 12 bases sitting between them. The CDR3 DNA sequence: TGTGCCAGCAGTCTCCGGGACCGACAAGAGACCCAGTACTTC. Protein product: CASSLRDRQETQYF.

The rearrangement joins TRBV10-3 to TRBJ2-1; TRBD2 aligns across 10 bases. This CDR3 is 16 amino acids long. V shed 9 bases, J shed 2 bases, and the junction held 10 bases outside the gene matches. From germline, CDR1 is ENHRY and CDR2 SYGVKD. Here the CDR3 reads CAISGSSGGTYNEQFF. The CDR3 DNA reads TGTGCCATTTCCGGTTCTAGCGGGGGTACCTACAATGAGCAGTTCTTC.

Concerning this clonotype itself: This may be a read error: a much more frequent sequence differs by one nucleotide. The chain joins TRBV27 to TRBJ2-7; D is perhaps TRBD1 or TRBD2 (6 bases each). CDR3 length: 13 amino acids. Germline V gene data show CDR1 as MNHEY and CDR2 as SMNVEV (reference sequence). The CDR3 DNA reads as TGTGCCACCTCAGGGGAGGTAGGCTACGAGCAGGACTTC. Residues: CATSGEVGYEQDF.

There are a few counts of this clonotype. The J gene is TRBJ2-1, the V gene TRBV9; no firm D call. Trimming took off 0 bases at V and 7 bases at J, with 11 bases between the two ends. The CDR3 runs to 14 residues. Germline V CDR1 and CDR2: SGDLS, YYNGEE. This chain's CDR3 is CASSVGVVENEQFF. The CDR3 DNA is TGTGCCAGCAGCGTAGGTGTCGTTGAGAATGAGCAGTTCTTC.

This clonotype has only a few counts. This chain joins TRBV20-1 and TRBJ2-5, with D unresolved. The CDR3 consists of 11 residues. Trimming removed 0 bases at V and 4 bases at J, with 3 bases between. Germline V gene sequence: CDR1 DFQATT, CDR2 SNEGSKA (reference sequence). CDR3 bases: TGCAGTGCTAGAGATACAGAGACCCAGTACTTC. Protein sequence: CSARDTETQYF.

This clonotype has only a few counts. The rearrangement links TRBV29-1 to TRBJ2-7, with a tentative D call TRBD1 (5 bases). In germline, CDR1 is SQVTM, CDR2 ANQGSEA. CDR3 length: 13 amino acids. V lost 4 bases to trimming and J lost 3 bases, with 13 bases between them. CDR3 sequence (DNA): TGCAGCGTTGTGGGGATAGGGGACTACGAGCAGTACTTC. Amino acids: CSVVGIGDYEQYF.

V and J are TRBV12-3 or TRBV12-4 and TRBJ2-1; D is possibly TRBD1 (6 bases). This CDR3 region has 16 residues. V shed 6 bases and J shed 9 bases, with 24 bases lying between them. The CDR3 nucleotides are TGTGCCAGCAGGAACCTGGGGGCAGGGCTGAACGGTGAGCAGTTCTTC. Protein product: CASRNLGAGLNGEQFF.